The T cell receptor (beta chain) described here comes from a study of regulatory T cells in long-lasting Graves disease (dated by TCRdb to the early 2020s). For the study in its entirety: In the newly diagnosed Graves' disease group, patients had been taking antithyroid drugs for less than 3 months. A total of about 35 samples underwent TCR sequencing, from about 13 patients with persistent Graves' disease and 20 or so patients with newly diagnosed Graves' disease. Patients with persistent Graves' disease were compared with patients with newly diagnosed Graves' disease using TCR sequencing and RNA sequencing of peripheral blood. The study was conducted in China and was registered as a clinical trial.

To prepare the library, multiplex PCR was applied. The run used an Illumina HiSeq 4000. CDR3 regions were amplified by Arm-PCR with iRepertoire HTBI primers to construct TCR beta libraries. PCR products were gel purified before sequencing. For the original study's pipeline: Gene usage analysis of CDR3 amino acid clonotypes used the 62 TRBV and 12 to 15 TRBJ segments found across samples. Filtered high-quality paired reads were merged into contigs using COPE and FqMerger. Contigs were aligned with BLAST to IMGT TRBV, TRBD and TRBJ reference genes, and CDR3 was defined per IMGT. Any clonotype with a frequency above 0.1% was counted as a highly expanded clone. Shannon entropy served as the measure of repertoire diversity, while the Gini coefficient captured V-J evenness. A clonotype found in more than one individual was treated as public. TCRdb trimmed the raw reads at Q25, called clones with MiXCR and kept productive beta chains. Here each entry gathers all rows of one CDR3 protein and keeps the most common genes and DNA. For this entry, the V and J calls and clone size follow TCRdb and not the study's own pipeline. The sample includes 450,000 to 500,000 distinct CDR3 sequences, with 15% to 20% observed a single time. Of the sample, about 12% falls within the top ten clones.

The investigation overall reported the following: More public clonotypes were shared among persistent patients (more than 2,500) than among newly diagnosed patients (just under 1,000). Lower TCR Shannon entropy and fewer highly expanded clones were observed in persistent Graves' disease patients than in newly diagnosed patients, which suggested clonal expansion. The authors noted that the small sample size was a limitation that may lower accuracy. Sequencing and analysis were limited to the TCR beta chain. Peripheral blood alone was examined, since thyroid tissue, which constituted the primary lesion, could not be accessed. TRBV28, TRBJ1-2 and TRBJ2-5 were preferentially used in persistent disease, while TRBV20-1 and TRBJ2-1 were favored in newly diagnosed disease.

CDR1 and CDR2 were assigned from the germline V gene as SGHAT and FQNNGV. The CDR3 numbers 15 residues from cysteine through phenylalanine. The only DNA kept is the CDR3, 45 bases in frame from the first base. Taken with the paper, the label for time point translates to: newly diagnosed GD, antithyroid drugs for less than 3 months. For both TCR sequencing and RNA sequencing, RNA was extracted from PBMCs using TRIzol. The diagnosis of Graves' disease was made according to American Thyroid Association guidelines. Patients for the study were recruited at an endocrinology department in Xi'an, China. Each patient gave around 9.2 milliliters of peripheral blood, collected in an EDTA anticoagulant tube. Ficoll Paque Plus density gradient separation was used to isolate PBMCs, and no further T cell sorting was done. An Agilent 2100 Bioanalyzer and agarose gel were used to check RNA quality, and a NanoDrop 2000 was used to measure RNA concentration.

This clonotype was found a few times. No antigen is known for it. The junction does not match germline at one end; this may be a read error. The same sample was also studied in work on T cells in Graves' hyperthyroidism and ophthalmopathy. From that second study: Graves' hyperthyroidism was defined as stable when no progression to ophthalmopathy occurred over 18 months of follow-up. Hyperthyroidism patients were aged 18 to 65 years and newly diagnosed, with disease duration of less than 2 months. The study excluded patients with uncontrolled infections, other autoimmune diseases, pregnancy or lactation. Clinical symptoms, serum thyroxine and TRAb, thyroid ultrasound, and orbital computed tomography formed the basis for the diagnoses. For the first round of RT-PCR on the TCR CDR3, the HTBI primer set was used together with the Qiagen OneStep RT-PCR kit. Blood samples also contained most of the expanded thyroid clonotypes (frequency above 0.001), which suggests that blood repertoires may reflect thyroid immune responses. A model built on a 13 V-J signature distinguished ophthalmopathy from stable hyperthyroidism, reaching 87.88% sensitivity and 81% to 83% specificity in cross-validation and 80%/75% in testing. In validation, the model predicted progression to ophthalmopathy with 55% to 71% sensitivity and around 72% specificity, a median of about six months before onset. A discovery cohort of approximately 100 patients, roughly 45 with Graves' ophthalmopathy and 57 with stable Graves' hyperthyroidism, was used to find distinguishing TCR V-J signatures. An independent validation cohort of under 20 hyperthyroidism patients and more than 15 patients who later progressed to ophthalmopathy tested prospective prediction of ophthalmopathy. For training and testing, the roughly 100 patients in the discovery cohort were randomly divided in a 7:3 ratio. The study also compared thyroid tissue and blood T-cell repertoires from more than five Graves' hyperthyroidism patients. After blood sampling, hyperthyroidism patients were treated with methimazole at a starting dose of 30 mg daily, and ophthalmopathy patients were treated with high-dose intravenous methylprednisolone. Libraries were constructed in a second round of multiplex PCR, after which size selection and purification were performed. Paired-end sequencing of the libraries was performed with 100 bp reads on an Illumina HiSeq2000. SOAPnuke was used to process the raw data, throwing out any read that contained adapters or uncalled bases, had a mean Phred below 15, or lacked an exact constant-primer or identifier match. High-quality paired reads were merged with COPE v1.2.5, and unique nucleotide sequences were defined as clonotypes. MiTCR v1.1 was used to align clonotypes to the IMGT TRBV, TRBD and TRBJ reference segments. Only V-J combinations with frequency above 0.0001, covering 99.2% of repertoires, were analysed. The TCS score was defined as the ratio of F50 (clonal expansion) to E x V (chaos), calculated using BLOSUM62-based TCRdist between CDR3 peptides within each V-J. Welch's t-statistics and random forest reduced 514 V-J features to 13, which were used in a naive Bayes classifier (R e1071). No statistical method was used to set the sample size in advance, and investigators knew the group allocation. The paper describes TCR Vbeta CDR3 sequencing of about 140 peripheral blood samples, made up of roughly 40 ophthalmopathy patients, more than 70 hyperthyroidism patients and roughly 17 progressor patients.

The rearranged chain carries TRBV11-2 and TRBJ2-7, with 9 middle bases fitting TRBD1. The sample in question was peripheral blood mononuclear cells (PBMCs), obtained at new diagnosis, from a patient treated with antithyroid drugs. The clonotype comes from a man between 35 and 55 years old with Graves disease. Donor details come from another sample of the same person, matched by shared clones. The bases are TGTGCCAGCAGTTTAGGGACAGGGATATTTTACGAGCAGTACTTC. This encodes CASSLGTGIFYEQYF.